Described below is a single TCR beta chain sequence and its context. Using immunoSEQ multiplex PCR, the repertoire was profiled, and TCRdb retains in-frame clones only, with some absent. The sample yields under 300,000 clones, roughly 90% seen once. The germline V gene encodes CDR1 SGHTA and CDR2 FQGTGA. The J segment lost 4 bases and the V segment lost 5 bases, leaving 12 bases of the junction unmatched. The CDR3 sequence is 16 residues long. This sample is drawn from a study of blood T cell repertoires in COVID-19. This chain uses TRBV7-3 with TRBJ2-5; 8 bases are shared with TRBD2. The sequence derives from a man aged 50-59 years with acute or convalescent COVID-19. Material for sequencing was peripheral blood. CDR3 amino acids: CASSPAAGERAETQYF. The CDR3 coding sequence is TGTGCCAGCAGCCCGGCAGCGGGGGAGCGGGCAGAGACCCAGTACTTC.